This is a list of T cell receptor beta chains from one sample in a study of blood T cell repertoires in COVID-19. TCRdb's copy holds only in-frame clones and misses some; the assay was immunoSEQ multiplex PCR. The repertoire holds tens of thousands of clones, with approximately 85% as singletons. Sample: peripheral blood. These receptors came from a human donor in a cohort sampled during active COVID-19. Each CDR3 is given with its conserved first and last residue. Each record gives: clone size, V gene, D gene, J gene, CDR3 DNA, CDR3 protein. D genes are given only for firm matches. A row's size may be missing; if present it is once, few, many or a size class.

NA	TRBV3-1/TRBV3-2	TRBD1	TRBJ1-2	TGTGCCAGCAGCCAGTTGGGACAGGGGACCACCTATGGCTACACCTTC	CASSQLGQGTTYGYTF
NA	TRBV10-3	TRBD1	TRBJ1-1	TGTGCCATCAGATTTGGGACAGGGGGCTCGAGCACTGAAGCTTTCTTT	CAIRFGTGGSSTEAFF
NA	TRBV6-5	NA	TRBJ1-5	TGTGCCAGCAGGGCAGGGATAAGCAATCAGCCCCAGCATTTT	CASRAGISNQPQHF
NA	TRBV5-6	NA	TRBJ1-1	TGTGCCAGCAGCCTGGACGTTGGGGCCTTGAACACTGAAGCTTTCTTT	CASSLDVGALNTEAFF
once	TRBV3-1/TRBV3-2	NA	TRBJ1-3	TGTGCCAGCAGCCCCCAGTACTCTGGAAACACCATATATTTT	CASSPQYSGNTIYF
NA	TRBV12-3/TRBV12-4	NA	TRBJ1-1	TGTGCCAGCACTCAGGGGAAGAACACTGAAGCTTTCTTT	CASTQGKNTEAFF
few	TRBV6-5	NA	TRBJ2-7	TGTGCCAGCAGTCCCCAGAACTCCTACGAGCAGTACTTC	CASSPQNSYEQYF
NA	TRBV7-2	NA	TRBJ2-2	TGTGCCAGCAGCTCCATAGCGGCGCGTGGGGAGCTGTTTTTT	CASSSIAARGELFF
once	TRBV28	NA	TRBJ1-1	TGTGCCAGCAGTTTAGCCGCGGGGCGGGCTGAAGCTTTCTTT	CASSLAAGRAEAFF
NA	TRBV6-5	TRBD1	TRBJ1-4	TGTGCCAGCAGTTTAACAGGGGTAGGAGAAAAACTGTTTTTT	CASSLTGVGEKLFF
NA	TRBV15	NA	TRBJ2-5	TGTGCCACCAGCAGCGTCGGGGCGGGAAAGGAGACCCAGTACTTC	CATSSVGAGKETQYF
NA	TRBV5-4	TRBD1	TRBJ2-3	TGTGCCAGCAGCTATCAAGGACAGGGCACAGATACGCAGTATTTT	CASSYQGQGTDTQYF
NA	TRBV6-2/TRBV6-3	NA	TRBJ1-6	TGTGCCAGCAGTTACTTGGACATTAATTCACCCCTCCACTTT	CASSYLDINSPLHF
NA	TRBV5-1	TRBD1	TRBJ2-6	TGCGCCAGCAGAAAGACAGGGGGGAGCTCTGGGGCCAACGTCCTGACTTTC	CASRKTGGSSGANVLTF
NA	TRBV9	TRBD1	TRBJ1-3	TGTGCCAGCAGCGTAGGGGGACAGGGCCACACCATATATTTT	CASSVGGQGHTIYF
NA	TRBV11-2	NA	TRBJ1-3	TGTGCCAGCAGCTTAGATGGCCGCGGGGGAAACACCATATATTTT	CASSLDGRGGNTIYF
NA	TRBV6-5	TRBD1	TRBJ1-1	TGTGCCAGCAGCCATCGGACAGGGCTAGCTTTCTTT	CASSHRTGLAFF
NA	TRBV7-2	NA	TRBJ2-2	TGTGCCAGCAGCTTAGCGTCTAGACCACCCGGGGAGCTGTTTTTT	CASSLASRPPGELFF
NA	TRBV19	NA	TRBJ1-2	TGTGCCAGTGAGGACAGAAACTATGGCTACACCTTC	CASEDRNYGYTF
few	TRBV7-2	TRBD1	TRBJ1-5	TGTGCCAGCAGCATTACAGGGGGCAGGGATCAGCCCCAGCATTTT	CASSITGGRDQPQHF
NA	TRBV18	TRBD1	TRBJ1-2	TGTGCCAGCTCACCACGTCTAGGGGGCATGGATGGCTACACCTTC	CASSPRLGGMDGYTF
NA	TRBV3-1/TRBV3-2	NA	TRBJ2-2	TGTGCCAGCAGCCAATGGACAGTGAGGGGGGAGCTGTTTTTT	CASSQWTVRGELFF
NA	TRBV5-1	NA	TRBJ1-1	TGCGCCAGCAGCTTGGGTTACAGGACAATGTACGACACTGAAGCTTTCTTT	CASSLGYRTMYDTEAFF
NA	TRBV5-4	TRBD1	TRBJ1-3	TGTGCCAGCAGCAGGGACAGGAGCGGAAACACCATATATTTT	CASSRDRSGNTIYF
once	TRBV7-2	NA	TRBJ2-1	TGTGCCAGCAGCCCCGGGACTCCCTTGAGCAATGAGCAGTTCTTC	CASSPGTPLSNEQFF
NA	TRBV18	NA	TRBJ1-6	TGTGCCAGCTCCCCTCAATCGGGGGGTACGGTGGAATCACCCCTCCACTTT	CASSPQSGGTVESPLHF
NA	TRBV6-2/TRBV6-3	NA	TRBJ2-5	TGTGCCAGCAGTTACGCAGGCAGAACCAAAGAGACCCAGTACTTC	CASSYAGRTKETQYF
NA	TRBV28	NA	TRBJ2-7	TGTGCCAGCGGACAGCGGCCCTCGTTTACCTACGAGCAGTACTTC	CASGQRPSFTYEQYF
NA	TRBV28	TRBD1	TRBJ2-1	TGTGCCAGCAGTCCTCCCGACAGGGTAAGCAATGAGCAGTTCTTC	CASSPPDRVSNEQFF
NA	TRBV11-2	TRBD2	TRBJ2-5	TGTGCCAGCAGCCGACGGGGCGGGGGTACGCGAGAGACCCAGTACTTC	CASSRRGGGTRETQYF
NA	TRBV5-4	NA	TRBJ2-1	TGTGCCAGCAGCTTTAACAATGAGCAGTTCTTC	CASSFNNEQFF
NA	TRBV6-6	TRBD2	TRBJ2-1	TGTGCCAGCAGCCCGGTGGGCAGCGGGGGGAATGAGCAGTTCTTC	CASSPVGSGGNEQFF
NA	TRBV27	TRBD2	TRBJ2-1	TGTGCCAGCGGTAGCGGGGGGGTTTACAATGAGCAGTTCTTC	CASGSGGVYNEQFF
NA	TRBV4-3	TRBD1	TRBJ1-2	TGCGCCAGCAGCCCGGATTCGACAGGGGGTTATGGCTACACCTTC	CASSPDSTGGYGYTF
NA	TRBV21-1	NA	TRBJ2-2	TGTGCCAGCAGCAAATTGGGGCTTGGGGAGCTGTTTTTT	CASSKLGLGELFF
NA	TRBV23-1	NA	TRBJ2-2	TGCGCCAGCAGTCAATCGGCAGACACCGGGGAGCTGTTTTTT	CASSQSADTGELFF
NA	TRBV3-1/TRBV3-2	NA	TRBJ1-5	TGTGCCAGCAGCCAAGAGGGAGGGGCGGGCAATCAGCCCCAGCATTTT	CASSQEGGAGNQPQHF
once	TRBV6-5	TRBD2	TRBJ2-7	TGTGCCAGCGGCCTGACAGCGGGCGGGGGAGAGCAGTACTTC	CASGLTAGGGEQYF
NA	TRBV2	NA	TRBJ2-7	TGTGCCAGCAGGGAGAGCCGTCTGCGGGAGCAGTACTTC	CASRESRLREQYF
NA	TRBV7-2	TRBD2	TRBJ2-1	TGTGCCAGCAGCTTAGGGAATAGAGCGGGGTTTTACAATGAGCAGTTCTTC	CASSLGNRAGFYNEQFF
NA	TRBV5-1	TRBD2	TRBJ2-1	TGCGCCAGCAGCGTGGTCGGGACTAGCGGAGTCTACAATGAGCAGTTCTTC	CASSVVGTSGVYNEQFF
NA	TRBV6-2/TRBV6-3	NA	TRBJ1-1	TGTGCCAGCAGCGACGGAGGGTTGAACACTGAAGCTTTCTTT	CASSDGGLNTEAFF
NA	TRBV5-1	TRBD2	TRBJ2-3	TGCGCCAGCAGCCCAGGGACTAGCGGGGGGACAGATACGCAGTATTTT	CASSPGTSGGTDTQYF
NA	TRBV30	NA	TRBJ1-1	TGTGCCTGCTCATCCAGGGTGAACACTGAAGCTTTCTTT	CACSSRVNTEAFF
NA	TRBV9	NA	TRBJ2-5	TGTGCCAGCAGCGAGACAGGACGCCAAGAGACCCAGTACTTC	CASSETGRQETQYF